The sequence of this TCR beta chain was determined in a study of T cells after yellow fever vaccination. The wider study: Where fractions had low cell numbers, libraries were prepared from them with the SMART-Seq v4 Ultra Low Input RNA kit.

About this clonotype itself: Its antigen is unknown.

Study outcomes and limitations: From the bulk population, abundant clonotypes could contaminate and appear within FACS-sorted repertoires.

It was through 5'RACE template switching that TCR cDNA was made, with a universal primer site and UMIs added. TCRdb re-called the 5' RACE reads with MiXCR, one entry per CDR3 protein. The sample lists 300,000 to 400,000 distinct CDR3 sequences; 8.7% were seen once. CDR3 size: 16 residues. Germline lookup yields CDR1 SGHKS and CDR2 YYEKEE (reference sequence). Trimming removed 0 bases at V and 6 bases at J, with 18 bases between. This rearrangement joins TRBV5-5 to TRBJ2-5; D is possibly TRBD2 (7 bases). Sequencing was performed on PBMCs, taken on the day of the first yellow fever vaccination. The clonotype was recovered from a young man who received the YFV17D yellow fever vaccine. The CDR3: CASSLAEGGFSKTQYF. The CDR3 DNA follows: TGTGCCAGCAGCTTGGCCGAGGGGGGGTTCAGTAAGACCCAGTACTTC.